The 9 T cell receptor beta chains below all came from one sample that was sequenced in a study of CD8 T cells in Susac syndrome. An amount of RNA that ranged from about 0.45 to 1 ug was reverse transcribed with random hexamers. TCRdb re-called the immunoSEQ multiplex PCR reads through MiXCR, storing one row per CDR3 protein. Of about 200,000 distinct CDR3 sequences listed, 92% are singletons. Sequenced input: CD8+ T cells from PBMCs. Receptors were obtained from a human donor with multiple sclerosis.

CDR3 sequence: CASSLTGGREKLFF. Written as DNA, the CDR3 is TGTGCCAGCAGCTTGACAGGGGGCAGAGAAAAACTGTTTTTT. V and J are TRBV7-6 and TRBJ1-4, with TRBD1 matching over 10 bases. CDR3 size: 14 residues. Germline lookup yields CDR1 SGHVS and CDR2 FNYEAQ. The V segment lost 3 bases and the J segment 8 bases; nucleotides outside the gene matches: 3.

The rearrangement joins TRBV20-1 to TRBJ2-7, with TRBD2 matching over 8 bases. Germline loops: CDR1 DFQATT, CDR2 SNEGSKA (reference sequence). The CDR3 sequence is 13 residues long. V lost 6 bases, J lost 7 bases, and 11 bases stayed unmatched. CDR3 region: CSAPAGEYSEQYF. Written as DNA, the CDR3 is TGCAGTGCCCCAGCGGGAGAATATTCTGAGCAGTACTTC.

This chain links TRBV9 with TRBJ2-3; TRBD2 matches at 12 bases. The CDR3 extends over 20 amino acids. The ends lost 3 bases at V and 0 bases at J; junction bases unmatched: 14. The germline CDR1 and CDR2 sequences are SGDLS and YYNGEE. CDR3 sequence reads: CASSAVEGLAGQVSTDTQYF. The CDR3 DNA is TGTGCCAGCAGCGCCGTCGAGGGACTAGCGGGCCAAGTGAGCACAGATACGCAGTATTTT.

In its sample, this clonotype was seen once. V and J are TRBV5-1 and TRBJ1-1, with TRBD1 matching 8 bases. Germline V gene lookup returns CDR1 SGHRS and CDR2 YFSETQ. The CDR3 length is 16 residues. Germline trimming cut 0 bases from V and 0 bases from J; bases unmatched to any gene: 4. Here the CDR3 reads CASSLEGQEMNTEAFF. CDR3 in DNA: TGCGCCAGCAGCTTGGAGGGACAGGAAATGAACACTGAAGCTTTCTTT.

This rearrangement joins TRBV6-2 or TRBV6-3 to TRBJ2-1, with 7 bases identical to TRBD2. Germline CDR1 and CDR2: MNHEY and SVGEGT. The CDR3 spans 15 residues. V dropped 5 bases and J dropped 15; count of bases not matched to a gene: 19. The DNA of the CDR3 is TGTGCCAGCAGTGATGGCCGGTTAAGCGGGGCGGGCCCGTTCTTC. Amino acids: CASSDGRLSGAGPFF.

The rearrangement uses TRBV6-1 and TRBJ2-7; 8 nucleotides align to TRBD2. V lost 5 bases, J lost 0 bases, and 9 bases stayed unmatched. Per germline, CDR1 MNHNS and CDR2 SASEGT. The CDR3 covers 16 residues. CDR3 sequence (DNA): TGTGCCAGCAGTCCCGAAGCGGGAGACACCTCCTACGAGCAGTACTTC. It yields the protein CASSPEAGDTSYEQYF.

The chain has TRBV12-3 or TRBV12-4 and TRBJ2-1; D might be TRBD2 (6 bases). The V end lost 1 base, the J end lost 10 bases, and 14 bases lay between the germline ends. CDR3 size: 14 residues. Here the CDR3 DNA reads TGTGCCAGCAGTTTAGAACTAGCTCGTAGGGAGCAGTTCTTC. Translating it yields CASSLELARREQFF.

V and J are TRBV9 and TRBJ2-2, with TRBD2 matching 11 bases. V lost 4 bases and J lost 3; bases outside the gene matches: 5. The CDR3 runs 16 residues. The germline V gene encodes CDR1 SGDLS and CDR2 YYNGEE. CDR3 nucleotides: TGTGCCAGCAGCCCTGGGACTAGCGGAGACACCGGGGAGCTGTTTTTT. It codes for CASSPGTSGDTGELFF.

V and J are TRBV6-1 and TRBJ2-3; 9 bases align to TRBD2. Per germline, CDR1 MNHNS and CDR2 SASEGT. There are 18 residues in the CDR3. V shed 6 bases and J 4 bases; nucleotides not matched to a gene: 17. CDR3 nucleotide sequence: TGTGCCAGCAGCACCGACGGGGGTAGCGGGAGTGAAGCAGATACGCAGTATTTT. Amino acids: CASSTDGGSGSEADTQYF.